This passage covers 23 T cell receptor beta chains from one sample sequenced in a study of cytomegalovirus exposure and HLA in healthy donors. The PCR ran on 60 Vbeta and 13 Jbeta primers. Only in-frame clones appear in the TCRdb table, and some are missing; sequencing was by immunoSEQ multiplex PCR. This table holds roughly 190,000 clones, about 10% found once. Specimen: PBMCs. These receptors were collected from a young woman in good health and CMV-seropositive.

This clone appeared a few times. The V call is TRBV5-1, the J call TRBJ1-2; D might be TRBD1 (5 bases). This CDR3 region has 12 residues. V lost 0 bases and J 11 bases, leaving 11 bases between the germline ends. Germline V gene sequence: CDR1 SGHRS, CDR2 YFSETQ. The CDR3 is CASSLDASGYTF. CDR3 DNA sequence: TGCGCCAGCAGCTTGGACGCGTCAGGGTACACCTTC.

In this sample, this clone turned up a few times. V is TRBV6-1 and J is TRBJ1-1; a possible D gene is TRBD1 (6 bases). The CDR3 consists of 15 residues. Germline values: CDR1 MNHNS, CDR2 SASEGT. V lost 6 bases to trimming and J lost 1 base, with 15 bases between them. The CDR3 DNA follows: TGTGCCAGCAGCCTATTAGAGGGGGAGAACACTGAAGCTTTCTTT. This translates into CASSLLEGENTEAFF.

The chain joins TRBV6-5 to TRBJ1-1; tentative D call: TRBD1 (6 bases). Trimming removed 6 bases at V and 1 base at J, with 12 bases between. In germline, CDR1 is MNHEY, CDR2 SVGAGI. The CDR3 is made up of 14 amino acids. The CDR3 nucleotides are TGTGCCAGCAGAGCCTGGGACACGAACACTGAAGCTTTCTTT. Amino acids: CASRAWDTNTEAFF.

The chain combines TRBV6-1 with TRBJ2-7, with 8 positions matching TRBD2. The V segment lost 7 bases and the J segment 2 bases; nucleotides outside the gene matches: 10. This CDR3 is 15 amino acids long. Germline values: CDR1 MNHNS, CDR2 SASEGT. CDR3 loop: CASIPGLAPTYEQYF. The CDR3 DNA reads as TGTGCCAGCATTCCTGGACTAGCTCCAACCTACGAGCAGTACTTC.

V usage is TRBV6-4 and J usage is TRBJ2-7; 11 bases are shared with TRBD2. The length of the CDR3 is 13 residues. Germline CDR1 is MRHNA and CDR2 is SNTAGT. V was pared by 6 bases and J by 7 bases, with 5 bases of the junction left unmatched. The CDR3 DNA reads TGTGCCAGCAGCCGACTAGCGGGACGGGAGCAGTACTTC. Encoded protein: CASSRLAGREQYF.

V is TRBV4-1 and J is TRBJ1-3; no firm D call. The germline CDR1 and CDR2 sequences are MGHRA and YSYEKL. V lost 3 bases and J 0 bases, leaving 12 bases between the germline ends. The length of the CDR3 is 16 residues. The CDR3 is CASSQTREGSGNTIYF. CDR3 DNA sequence: TGCGCCAGCAGCCAGACCCGGGAGGGCTCTGGAAACACCATATATTTT.

The chain joins TRBV19 to TRBJ2-1; 8 bases match TRBD2. V lost 7 bases to trimming and J lost 7 bases; unmatched junction nucleotides: 6. The CDR3 length is 13 residues. Germline CDR1 is LNHDA and CDR2 is SQIVND (reference sequence). CDR3 nucleotide sequence: TGTGCCAGTAAAGCGGGAGATTTAAATGAGCAGTTCTTC. Translating it yields CASKAGDLNEQFF.

In regard to this clone: The CDR3 does not end in the conserved phenylalanine or tryptophan, so this is likely a read error. It is unclear where the CDR3 begins or ends on the DNA, so no DNA is shown, and the CDR3 is as TCRdb lists it. The chain has TRBV4-1 and TRBJ2-3; the table's D call, TRBD1, was not checked against the DNA. CDR1 is MGHRA, CDR2 YSYEKL, per germline. A total of 15 residues make up the CDR3, ends included. The CDR3 reads CASSQMDRGQYTKYL.

This clone was seen only a few times. The chain is built from TRBV7-8 and TRBJ1-5; 7 nucleotides match TRBD1. The germline V gene encodes CDR1 SGHVS and CDR2 FQNEAQ. Trimming took 5 bases from V and 2 from J; bases not matched to a gene: 12. This CDR3 region has 17 residues. The CDR3, as DNA: TGTGCCAGCAGCCGCCCACAGGGGTCGCAAGGCAATCAGCCCCAGCATTTT. It specifies CASSRPQGSQGNQPQHF.

The chain is built from TRBV5-1 and TRBJ2-1; 11 bases line up with TRBD1. With V trimmed by 0 bases and J by 14 bases, 10 bases remained unmatched. The CDR3 totals 15 residues. Germline V gene data show CDR1 as SGHRS and CDR2 as YFSETQ. The CDR3 spells CASSLDGTGGAGEFF. CDR3 coding DNA: TGCGCCAGCAGCTTGGATGGGACAGGGGGGGCAGGGGAGTTCTTC.

This clone was seen a handful of times. The chain employs TRBV6-5 and TRBJ1-2; 9 bases line up with TRBD1. Losses at the gene ends were 5 bases for V and 7 bases for J; bases not matched to a gene: 11. Per germline, CDR1 MNHEY and CDR2 SVGAGI. The CDR3 extends over 15 amino acids. The chain's CDR3 is CASSPQVQGAVGYTF. In nucleotides, the CDR3 is TGTGCCAGCAGTCCCCAGGTACAGGGGGCGGTTGGCTACACCTTC.

The chain couples TRBV2 to TRBJ2-7; 10 bases agree with TRBD2. The J call may be in error: the DNA end matches TRBJ2-5 better. This CDR3 comprises 14 residues. Germline CDR1 and CDR2: SNHLY and FYNNEI. The CDR3 DNA reads as TGTGCCAGCCTGCTAGCGGGAGTCGGAGAGACCCAGTACTTC. Protein product: CASLLAGVGETQYF.

This clone was seen more than once but under ten times. This chain uses TRBV9 with TRBJ2-4; 8 nucleotides align to TRBD1. This CDR3 comprises 13 residues. Germline CDR1 and CDR2: SGDLS and YYNGEE. The V gene end was trimmed by 2 bases and the J gene end by 8 bases; junction bases not matched to a gene: 3. DNA of the CDR3: TGTGCCAGCAGCGTTGGGACAGGTGACATTCAGTACTTC. Translating it yields CASSVGTGDIQYF.

This clone was observed a handful of times. The V and J genes are TRBV19 and TRBJ2-3; the match to TRBD2 covers 7 bases. Per germline, CDR1 LNHDA and CDR2 SQIVND (reference sequence). Trimming at V came to 5 bases and at J to 3 bases, leaving 5 bases not matched to a gene. The CDR3 spans 14 residues. The CDR3 is CASSPAGRTDTQYF. Here the CDR3 DNA reads TGTGCCAGTAGTCCAGCGGGAAGGACAGATACGCAGTATTTT. Full variable domain (missing parts from reference TRBV19 and TRBJ2-3): DGGITQSPKYLFRKEGQNVTLSCEQNLNHDAMYWYRQDPGQGLRLIYYSQIVNDFQKGDIAEGYSVSREKKESFPLTVTSAQKNPTAFYLCASSPAGRTDTQYFGPGTRLTVL.

The V and J genes are TRBV6-5 and TRBJ1-1, with 7 bases aligning to TRBD1. The CDR3 covers 15 residues. V dropped 0 bases and J dropped 5; count of bases not matched to a gene: 6. Germline CDR1 MNHEY, CDR2 SVGAGI. DNA for the CDR3: TGTGCCAGCAGTTACTCGGAGACAGGGTTGACTGAAGCTTTCTTT. It encodes CASSYSETGLTEAFF.

The V call is TRBV27, the J call TRBJ1-1, with TRBD1 as a possible D gene (6 bases). This CDR3 comprises 13 residues. Germline V CDR1 and CDR2: MNHEY, SMNVEV (reference sequence). The V and J ends lost 1 base and 7 bases respectively, with 10 bases between them. The CDR3 DNA is TGTGCCAGCAGTTTATTCAGGGGCATTGAAGCTTTCTTT. Protein product: CASSLFRGIEAFF.

The rearrangement links TRBV30 to TRBJ2-1, with 7 positions matching TRBD2. Looked up from germline, CDR1 is GTSNPN and CDR2 is SVGIG (reference sequence). The CDR3 spans 16 residues. Trimming removed 2 bases from V and 3 bases from J; junction bases left unmatched: 10. This chain's CDR3 is CAWSREGGSDYNEQFF. The CDR3 DNA is TGTGCCTGGAGTAGAGAGGGCGGGAGCGACTACAATGAGCAGTTCTTC.

The chain employs TRBV18 and TRBJ2-1; 7 bases line up with TRBD1. The CDR3 sequence is 15 residues long. Trimming took 3 bases from V and 7 from J; bases not matched to a gene: 9. From germline, CDR1 is KGHSH and CDR2 LQKENI. The DNA for the CDR3 is TGTGCCAGCTCACCTCAGGGGGTGACTCGTAATGAGCAGTTCTTC. Residues: CASSPQGVTRNEQFF. Full variable domain (outside the CDR3, taken from reference TRBV18 and TRBJ2-1): NAGVMQNPRHLVRRRGQEARLRCSPMKGHSHVYWYRQLPEEGLKFMVYLQKENIIDESGMPKERFSAEFPKEGPSILRIQQVVRGDSAAYFCASSPQGVTRNEQFFGPGTRLTVL.

The V and J genes are TRBV5-1 and TRBJ2-1; 10 bases map to TRBD2. The CDR3 totals 14 residues. Germline V gene data show CDR1 as SGHRS and CDR2 as YFSETQ. V gave up 0 bases and J gave up 9 bases; unmatched junction bases: 3. The CDR3 DNA is TGCGCCAGCAGCTTGGCGCTAGCGGGAGTTGAGCAGTTCTTC. Amino acids: CASSLALAGVEQFF.

The J gene is TRBJ2-1, the V gene TRBV15, with 7 bases identical to TRBD2. Germline V gene lookup returns CDR1 LNHNV and CDR2 YYDKDF (reference sequence). With 1 base clipped from V and 2 bases from J, the junction kept 8 bases outside the gene matches. The CDR3 totals 17 residues. In nucleotides, the CDR3 is TGTGCCACCAGCAGAGGGGGGGGAAGGGGCACCTACAATGAGCAGTTCTTC. It codes for CATSRGGGRGTYNEQFF.

This clone was counted a few times. The chain has TRBV2 and TRBJ2-7, with D maybe TRBD2 (5 bases). CDR1 SNHLY and CDR2 FYNNEI come from the germline V gene. This CDR3 comprises 14 residues. V was trimmed by 4 bases and J by 0 bases, leaving 10 bases between them. CDR3 loop: CASSVRASSYEQYF. The CDR3 coding sequence is TGTGCCAGCAGTGTGCGGGCCTCCTCCTACGAGCAGTACTTC.

The gene calls are TRBV9 and TRBJ2-3, with TRBD2 matching 7 bases. CDR1 and CDR2 (germline): SGDLS, YYNGEE. The J segment lost 8 bases and the V segment lost 0 bases, leaving 15 bases of the junction unmatched. The CDR3 is 17 amino acids. The CDR3 protein is CASSVGASGNHRGTQYF. CDR3 in DNA: TGTGCCAGCAGCGTAGGGGCTAGCGGAAACCACCGGGGTACGCAGTATTTT.

With regard to this clone: Different DNA sequences within this sample yield the same CDR3. V is TRBV30 and J is TRBJ1-5; unclear D gene. V shed 0 bases and J shed 4 bases, with 7 bases lying between them. Germline V gene data show CDR1 as GTSNPN and CDR2 as SVGIG (reference sequence). The CDR3 length is 13 residues. The CDR3: CAWSVRGNQPQHF. The CDR3 DNA sequence: TGTGCCTGGAGTGTCCGGGGTAATCAGCCCCAGCATTTT.